The rows below give T cell receptor beta chains drawn from one sample of a study of blood T cells in healthy people across ages. TCRdb processed the 5' RACE reads anew with MiXCR; each CDR3 protein has one entry. Of 1.5 million to 2 million distinct CDR3 sequences listed, more than 35% are singletons. Sequenced: blood. Receptors originate from a human donor in good health. Each CDR3 is given with its conserved first and last residue.

>TRBV6-5|TRBJ2-1
CAGRGGPLNEQFF
>TRBV7-9|TRBJ1-4
CASSGPVTGTMDEKLFF
>TRBV21-1|TRBJ1-2
CASSPMGGGYTF
>TRBV6-1|TRBJ1-5
CASSEEEPQHF
>TRBV12-3/TRBV12-4|.
CASSFSNPNYEQYF
>TRBV4-3|TRBJ2-3
CASSQDFQRGLIDTQYF
>TRBV6-1|TRBJ2-3
CASRGGNTDTQYF
>TRBV29-1|TRBJ2-1
CSVGADPFGYGEQFF
>TRBV4-1|TRBJ1-2
CASSIGHYGYTF
>TRBV20-1|TRBJ2-7
CSASWSGEGEQYF
>TRBV4-3|TRBJ2-1
CASSLGGDLDNEQFF
>TRBV5-1|TRBJ2-7
CASSLRQYQREQYF
>TRBV7-2|TRBJ1-2
CASSLRTYGYTF
>TRBV7-3|TRBJ2-3
CASSLRAGPDTQYF
>TRBV30|TRBJ2-1
CAWSGGWDLEQFF
>TRBV7-2|TRBJ2-7
CASSFYQGYEQYF
>TRBV29-1|TRBJ1-2
CSVDQQGAGYGYTF
>TRBV4-2|TRBJ1-2
CASSQTIIYGYTF
>TRBV3-1|TRBJ2-3
CAGSQDPGSTDTQYF
>TRBV7-2|.
CASGLGLVEQYF
>TRBV12-3/TRBV12-4|TRBJ2-5
CASSHPSSGQETQYF
>TRBV7-2|.
CASSLSGPTYEQYF